This TCR beta chain was documented in a study of response to subunit inactivated influenza vaccine. Points from the study as a whole: With each seasonal influenza vaccination, the authors suggested, few new T cells are recruited.

One entry per CDR3 protein results from TCRdb running MiXCR on the RT-PCR reads. Of about 500,000 distinct CDR3 sequences in the sample, 10% to 15% are singletons; the top ten hold roughly 13%. The germline gives CDR1 LNHNV, CDR2 YYDKDF (reference sequence). The CDR3 runs to 15 residues. The ends lost 4 bases at V and 4 bases at J; junction bases unmatched: 7. About this clonotype itself: Its antigen is unknown.

This clonotype originated in a man aged 50-59 years who received an inactivated influenza vaccine. This material consisted of PBMCs from blood, taken 35 to 45 days after vaccination. The V call is TRBV15, the J call TRBJ2-7, with 10 nucleotides matching TRBD1. The CDR3 spells CATSNPGQGLYEQYF. The CDR3 region has the DNA TGTGCCACCAGCAACCCGGGACAGGGGTTATACGAGCAGTACTTC.